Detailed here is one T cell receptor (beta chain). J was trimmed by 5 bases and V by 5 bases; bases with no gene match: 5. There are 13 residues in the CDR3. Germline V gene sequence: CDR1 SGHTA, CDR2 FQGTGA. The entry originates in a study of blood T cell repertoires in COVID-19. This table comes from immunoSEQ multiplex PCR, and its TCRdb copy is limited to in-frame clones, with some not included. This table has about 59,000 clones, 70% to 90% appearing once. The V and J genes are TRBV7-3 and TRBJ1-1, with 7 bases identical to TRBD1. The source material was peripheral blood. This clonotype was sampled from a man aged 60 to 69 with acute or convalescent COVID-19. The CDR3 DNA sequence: TGTGCCAGCAGCGTACAGGGGAATACTGAAGCTTTCTTT. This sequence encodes CASSVQGNTEAFF.